The source of this TCR beta chain is a study of blood T cell repertoires in COVID-19 (dated by TCRdb to 2020 to 2022). For context, the study as a whole: Samples covering the acute and convalescent phases of COVID-19 were provided by collaborators in the United States, Italy and Spain. Nearly every sample came with metadata listing a de-identified subject ID, COVID-19 status, age in years and sex. HLA class I and class II types, where available, came from metadata supplied by the sample provider rather than from assay-based typing. Deeply sampled blood TCRbeta repertoires from subjects exposed to, actively infected with, or recovered from COVID-19 were included in the dataset. The repertoires were made available in a free public database intended to serve as a resource for research on the immune response to SARS-CoV-2. The prospective study material was composed of cDNA or gDNA derived from T cells, B-cell-depleted T cells, or PBMCs. The samples were drawn from two sources: the first 160 participants of the ongoing ImmuneRACE study, and 1,000 to 1,500 subjects contributed by 6 global collaborators.

Comments on this clone: The specificity of this receptor is unknown. No quality values exist for individual bases; no much larger clone is one base distant.

The immunoSEQ Assay, a bias-controlled multiplex PCR, was used to amplify TCRbeta CDR3 regions from genomic DNA. The study's own analysis went as follows. Within the assay, amplification of reference gene primers was used to estimate how many nucleated cells each sample contained. To quantify the absolute abundance of each unique TCRbeta CDR3 rearrangement, sequence reads were collapsed and filtered. For each sample, productive Simpson clonality was calculated by taking the square root of Simpson's diversity index across productive rearrangements. The immuneACCESS repertoire file appears here via TCRdb, limited to in-frame rearrangements. These files lack a portion of the clones; in checked studies, under half of the deficit traces to unresolved V genes, and the cause of the others is not known. V and J calls and clone size are copied from that table; D and trimming were computed from the DNA. The sample table holds 40,000 to 50,000 clones, of which 88% were seen once. The ten biggest clones cover approximately 10% of the sample.

Findings and caveats that apply to the study as a whole: Clinical and demographic metadata were provided uncurated, with the amount varying by source and participant.

CDR3 length: 12 amino acids, cysteine to phenylalanine. The only DNA kept is the CDR3, 36 bases in frame from the first base. Based on the germline V gene, the CDR1 and CDR2 sequences are KGHDR and SFDVKD. Trimming leaves V shorter by 10 bases and J shorter by 4 bases, with the junction holding 4 bases beyond the gene matches. Collaborating institutions collected whole blood in K2EDTA tubes following their own protocols. For TCRbeta analysis, collaborators shipped samples in one of three forms: frozen whole blood, isolated PBMCs, or DNA extracted from either of those sample types. The TCR originated in a man aged 45-65 years with active COVID-19. This receptor chain uses TRBV24-1 and TRBJ2-3; TRBD2 fits 7 bases in the junction. Material: peripheral blood. CDR3 sequence: CATGGSADTQYF. The base sequence is TGTGCCACGGGCGGGAGCGCAGATACGCAGTATTTT.